What follows describes a single T cell receptor beta chain. This clone's antigen is unknown. Nothing much larger sits one base from this clone, and base qualities are not available. The data were obtained in a study of blood T cells in healthy people across ages (dated by TCRdb to the mid-2010s). Notes on the research overall: In model experiments, roughly one uniquely barcoded TCR beta cDNA molecule per two T cells was captured by template switching. Using deep sequencing normalized with unique cDNA molecular identifiers, the study measured how TCR beta repertoire diversity changes with age. The donors were split into four age groups: young (average 16 years), middle-aged (roughly 40), aged (around 67) and long-lived (82). For two donors (one aged 18 to 29 and one aged 80 or older), the study analyzed two additional independent replicas of 1 million unique cDNA reads from the same blood draw. To avoid experimental bias, donors of different ages were randomly spread across the sequencing lanes.

There are 15 amino acids in the CDR3, from cysteine to phenylalanine inclusive. Of the read, only the CDR3 DNA is kept; its 45 bases are in frame from base 1. CDR1 and CDR2 are read off the germline V gene as MDHEN and SYDVKM. The V end loses 1 base and the J end loses 0 bases, and a stretch of 10 bases separates them. The donors were about 40 Caucasian individuals from Russia, aged roughly 6 to 90 years, who were systemically healthy. About 10 milliliters of peripheral blood were drawn from each donor into EDTA-treated Vacutainer tubes. PBMCs were isolated by Ficoll-Paque density-gradient centrifugation, with at least 6 million obtained per sample. Total RNA was extracted from PBMCs with Trizol reagent, with at least 6 micrograms obtained per sample. Naive CD45RAhigh/CD27high T cell percentages were measured by flow cytometry on a PBMC aliquot from every donor. The research as a whole found: As age increased, observed TCR beta diversity per million T cells dropped in a roughly linear way, and a significant reduction was already evident by age 40. There was a strong correlation between observed TCR beta diversity and the percentage of naive T cells measured by flow cytometry. Conclusive comparison of naive and antigen-experienced compartments was prevented by the profiling of bulk unsorted PBMCs. The CMV infection status of donors was not known, potentially confounding age-related changes in expanded clonotypes. Compared with the aged group, the long-lived group had more naive CD4+ T cells, fewer expanded clones and increased TCR diversity, a pattern suggesting age selection. Estimates of total diversity based on one million sequenced T cells were considered lower bounds and underestimates.

To prepare the library, 5' RACE was applied. This sample was sequenced with an Illumina HiSeq 2500. The second PCR ran for about 6 to 12 cycles and used a J-beta primer mix along with a sample-barcoded 5' primer. A unique molecular identifier was introduced onto each TCR beta cDNA molecule by a template-switch 5' adaptor carrying 12 random nucleotides. Each sample yielded at least 3 million CDR3-containing paired-end reads. First-strand cDNA was synthesized from all RNA with the Mint cDNA synthesis kit, primed by a TRBC-specific oligonucleotide. Following uracil-DNA glycosylase treatment, a first 18-cycle PCR with universal primers M1SS and BC2_uni_R was performed on all cDNA. In the source study's methods: Each sample was normalized by randomly selecting 1 million high-quality reads, each carrying a distinct molecular identifier. Instead of being binned into consensus sequences, reads with shared molecular identifiers were discarded. MiTCR, run with a Q25 quality threshold and the strictest error-elimination algorithm, handled CDR3 identification, clonotype clustering and error correction. A nonparametric unseen species model with Euler transformation was used to estimate lower-bound total TCR beta diversity. The public reads were run again by TCRdb, first through fastp at Q25 and then through MiXCR, and only productive beta chains were kept. Rows matching on CDR3 protein sequence are summarized as one entry with the most common DNA and genes. The V and J calls, along with clone size, are taken from TCRdb and not from the paper's own processing. In this sample the table shows under 950,000 distinct CDR3 sequences, 20% to 25% of which occur a single time. The biggest ten clones account for around a fifth of the sample.

Sequenced sample: blood. The rearranged segments are TRBV28 and TRBJ2-7, with TRBD2 as a weak D call on 5 bases. The sequence derives from a man in his 70s in good health. Read as DNA, the sequence is TGTGCCAGCAGTTTATTAGTAGGGAGCTCCTACGAGCAGTACTTC. Translation gives CASSLLVGSSYEQYF.